This section outlines one T cell receptor beta chain sequence together with its context. The sample is drawn from a study of blood T cell repertoires in COVID-19. Overall study: PBMCs, B-cell-depleted T cells, or T cells were the source of the cDNA or gDNA that made up the material.

Germline loops: CDR1 KGHDR, CDR2 SFDVKD. V lost 0 bases, J lost 5 bases, and 6 bases stayed unmatched. This CDR3 has 16 amino acids. Using immunoSEQ multiplex PCR, the repertoire was profiled, and TCRdb retains in-frame clones only, with some absent. The table has hundreds of thousands of clones, around 89% seen once. Enrollees, roughly 18 to 90 years old, lived in 24 US areas. The J gene is TRBJ2-5, the V gene TRBV24-1; 9 nucleotides line up with TRBD1. The receptor's source is a woman aged 40 to 49 who had recovered from COVID-19. The sequencing input was PBMCs or T cells enriched from blood (not recorded which). CDR3 nucleotide sequence: TGTGCCACCAGTGATTTGGGAACAGGGGGCAGGGAGACCCAGTACTTC. It yields the protein CATSDLGTGGRETQYF.